The clone carrying this TCR beta chain was counted many times. Its cognate antigen is unknown. The germline V gene encodes CDR1 SGHRS and CDR2 YFSETQ. V was pared by 3 bases and J by 1 base, with 16 bases between. CDR3 length: 16 residues. This entry is derived from a study of quantifying T cell responses using KT2 cells. Study overall: cDNA was made from DNase-treated RNA using alpha and beta constant primers. Study-wide results and caveats: At about one KT2 cell per 100,000 PBMC, KT2 sequences were still detected. KT2 sequence counts showed saturation when very many KT2 cells were spiked in.

Unfractionated PBMC were spiked with known numbers of KT2 clone cells. A single-stranded UMI oligo with SP2 sequence was ligated to cDNA 3' ends. An equimolar mix of RC1.1 and RC1.2 primed the beta chain across TRBC1 and TRBC2. TCR alpha and beta chains were handled separately starting at the second PCR. TCRdb used MiXCR to reprocess the UMI-ligation and nested PCR reads, holding one entry per CDR3 protein. The profile shows roughly 50,000 distinct CDR3 sequences, roughly 12% of them singletons. This chain connects TRBV5-1 to TRBJ1-1; tentatively, D is TRBD1 (5 bases). The sequenced material came from PBMCs spiked with cells of the T cell clone KT2. This TCR derives from a human donor. The CDR3, as DNA: TGCGCCAGCAGCTCTGGACGGACTGGGGGGAACACTGAAGCTTTCTTT. It codes for CASSSGRTGGNTEAFF. The full variable domain, with the rest looked up from reference TRBV5-1 and TRBJ1-1, is KAGVTQTPRYLIKTRGQQVTLSCSPISGHRSVSWYQQTPGQGLQFLFEYFSETQRNKGNFPGRFSGRQFSNSRSEMNVSTLELGDSALYLCASSSGRTGGNTEAFFGQGTRLTVV.